This T cell receptor beta chain is drawn from a study of shared clonotypes between healthy human individuals (dated by TCRdb to 2018 to 2020). For context, the study as a whole: Three men and a couple of women, aged 18 to 49 years, made up the cohort. For each donor, CD4 naive and CD4 memory were each run on three plates, CD8 naive on two plates, and CD8 memory on one plate. The study deeply sequenced blood TCR repertoires of 5 or 6 healthy adults to estimate repertoire size and the extent of clonotype sharing between individuals. Different laboratories and diverse techniques were used to prepare libraries and sequence TCR repertoires, to increase sequencing depth and limit assay-specific biases. Each donor's leukapheresis produced roughly between roughly 0.94 and 9.5 billion PBMCs. What the study reported, not specific to this receptor: The small number of donors limited the genetic and exposure-history diversity represented. Naive subsets generally had larger estimated clonotype richness than memory subsets. Sharing across a handful of donors was observed for roughly 5% of naive CD4, 3% to 3.5% of naive CD8, about 2.5% of memory CD4, and less than 0.45% of memory CD8 clonotypes. Sampling was restricted to blood, and TCR repertoires in tissue are likely to differ from TCR repertoires in blood. Even with the large sequencing depth, rarefaction of the sorted-subset datasets indicated that sequencing was incomplete. Pairwise subsampling led to the expectation that sequencing depth would affect the degree of clonotype sharing among donors. Compared with non-shared clonotypes, the clonotypes found in all four sorted-subset donors had higher generation probabilities.

Using the deep immunoSEQ assay, multiplex PCR amplified TCR CDR3 regions from genomic DNA. Extracted genomic DNA from each cell subset was distributed evenly across all wells of several immunoSEQ 96-well plates, and each plate was treated as a replicate. For sorted subsets, each replicate PCR was loaded with 200 ng genomic DNA, equivalent to 25,000 to 30,000 T cell genomes. Purified libraries were measured with a Qubit 3.0 fluorometer, size-checked on a Bioanalyzer 2100, and measured again with the KAPA Library Quantification kit. Every immunoSEQ 96-well plate was sequenced on a separate single-read 150-cycle Illumina NextSeq 550 flow cell. The study's own analysis went as follows. The immunoSEQ output contained only junctional sequences without quality scores, so filtering could not match that applied to full-length reads. Sequences were annotated with PyIR, a Python wrapper for IgBLAST v1.9, using IMGT germline references to assign V/J genes and CDR3. Reads with weak V/J assignments (E-value above 1e-6), missing CDR3, stop codons, out-of-frame junctions, or ambiguous translated residues were removed. A V3J clonotype was defined by an identical inferred V gene, J gene, and CDR3 amino acid sequence. To compute the percentage overlap between repertoires, the number of shared unique clonotypes was divided by the size of the smaller repertoire. Repertoire richness was assessed with RTK rarefaction, the Chao1 estimator, and Recon v2.1 estimates of unobserved clonotypes. For all TCRbeta clonotypes obtained by the gDNA method from a handful of donors, generation probabilities were computed with OLGA. The immuneACCESS repertoire file appears here via TCRdb, limited to in-frame rearrangements. These files lack a portion of the clones; in checked studies, under half of the deficit traces to unresolved V genes, and the cause of the others is not known. V and J calls and clone size are as listed in that table; D and trimming were resolved from the DNA. This sample holds approximately 500,000 clones; 90% to 97% were observed only once. The top ten clonotypes cover approximately 0.062% of the sample.

The donors were healthy, HIV-negative adults with no recently reported acute infections or vaccinations. Every donor was a Caucasian adult residing in Nashville, Tennessee, USA. Magnetic negative selection was used to enrich CD4+ T cells, after which naive cells were positively selected on CD45RA and the negative fraction became the memory subset. After blood collection by leukapheresis, PBMCs were isolated using Ficoll-Histopaque density gradient centrifugation and then cryopreserved in the vapor phase of liquid nitrogen. Analytical flow cytometry was used to check the purity and quantity of each magnetically sorted T cell population. Genomic DNA was isolated from each sorted fraction and quantified by UV absorbance on a Nanodrop 2000c. The germline V gene provides CDR1 MDHEN and CDR2 SYDVKM. V is reduced by 3 bases and J by 4 bases, leaving a spacing of 15 bases between them. Including the terminal cysteine and phenylalanine, the CDR3 comprises 15 residues. Just CDR3 DNA is preserved here, 45 bases in frame from base 1.

About this clone itself: Its binding antigen is unknown. No base quality values were provided; no much bigger clone lies one nucleotide off.

This sequence was found in a woman aged 25 to 39 in good health. Sequencing was carried out using naive CD4+ T cells sorted from blood. In the paper's terms, the cell subset or site label means: CD45RA+ positively selected. This chain joins TRBV28 to TRBJ1-2; the D segment could be TRBD1, given 6 matching bases. The bases are TGTGCCAGCAGTTTGCTTGGGGCAGGGGCCTATGGCTACACCTTC. This is translated as CASSLLGAGAYGYTF.